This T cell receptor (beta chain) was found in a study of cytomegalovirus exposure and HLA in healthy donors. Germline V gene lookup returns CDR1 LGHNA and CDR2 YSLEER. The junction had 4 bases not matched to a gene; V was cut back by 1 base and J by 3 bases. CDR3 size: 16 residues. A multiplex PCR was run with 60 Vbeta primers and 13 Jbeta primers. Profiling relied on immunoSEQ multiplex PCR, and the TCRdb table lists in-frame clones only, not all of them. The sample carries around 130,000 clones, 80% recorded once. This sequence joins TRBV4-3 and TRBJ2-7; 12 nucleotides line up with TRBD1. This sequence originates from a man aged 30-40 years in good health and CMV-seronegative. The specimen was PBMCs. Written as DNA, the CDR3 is TGCGCCAGCAGCCAAGCCCGGGACAGGGGGCTCTACGAGCAGTACTTC. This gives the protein CASSQARDRGLYEQYF.